This T cell receptor (beta chain) was sequenced during a study of blood T cell repertoires in COVID-19. Background on the study: Donors in the United States, Italy and Spain gave samples during acute or convalescent COVID-19.

The CDR3 is 15 residues long. Losses at the gene ends were 4 bases for V and 7 bases for J; bases not matched to a gene: 9. The germline gives CDR1 SEHNR, CDR2 FQNEAQ (reference sequence). Produced via immunoSEQ multiplex PCR; TCRdb's table is partial and in-frame only. Altogether over 200,000 clones are present, 91% being singletons, with the ten largest covering approximately 2.6%. Those enrolled in Seattle joined during active infection and were followed longitudinally afterward. Sequencing was carried out using peripheral blood. The V call is TRBV7-9, the J call TRBJ2-1; 8 bases line up with TRBD1. The source is a person aged 18 to 29 with COVID-19, enrolled during active disease. The CDR3 sequence is CASSSDRGAQNEQFF. The CDR3 DNA follows: TGTGCCAGCAGCTCTGACAGGGGTGCTCAAAATGAGCAGTTCTTC.